The 8 T cell receptor beta chains below all came from one sample that was sequenced in a study of CXCR3-negative and CXCR3-positive naive CD8 T cells. The study made its TRB cDNA libraries by 5' RACE, adding UMI labels. TCRdb re-called the 5' RACE reads, yielding one record per CDR3 amino acid sequence without DNA. Its table records some 130,000 distinct CDR3 sequences. The material sequenced was naive CXCR3- CD8+ T cells from blood. Subset defined: CD45RO-CCR7+CD27+CD95- naive CD8+ T cells lacking CXCR3 (TNR3-). The receptor set was obtained from a human donor in good health. Some clones in this sample may be carry-over from other donors' samples.

The chain has TRBV21-1 and TRBJ2-1; TCRdb names TRBD2, which stays unverified in the absence of DNA. TRBV21-1 is noted as a pseudogene. CDR3 length equals 19 residues. The CDR3 loop reads CATPQLGLAGDSSYNEQFF.

The chain carries TRBV6-2 or TRBV6-3 and TRBJ2-1; the D gene TCRdb calls, TRBD2, cannot be checked with no DNA. In germline, CDR1 is MNHEY, CDR2 SVGEGT. The length of the CDR3 is 18 residues. The CDR3 reads CASSLPYVTSGGAHEQFF.

The rearrangement links TRBV29-1 to TRBJ2-2. Germline lookup yields CDR1 SQVTM and CDR2 ANQGSEA. The CDR3 is made up of 16 amino acids. CDR3 sequence: CSVEDSQEGVTGELFF.

The rearrangement uses TRBV4-1 and TRBJ2-7; TCRdb's D gene call, TRBD1, goes unchecked for lack of DNA. Per the germline V gene, CDR1 is MGHRA and CDR2 is YSYEKL. This CDR3 region has 13 residues. The CDR3 region is CASSQARTYEQYF.

The chain carries TRBV2 and TRBJ2-7; TCRdb calls TRBD1, which cannot be checked without DNA. The V gene's germline CDR1 is SNHLY and CDR2 FYNNEI. This CDR3 has 13 residues. This chain's CDR3 is CASSEQGANEQYF.

This chain connects TRBV7-2 to TRBJ2-3; TCRdb picks TRBD1, but there is no DNA to check that call. CDR1 and CDR2 (germline): SGHTA, FQGNSA. The CDR3 extends over 14 amino acids. The CDR3 region is CASSPTGGIDTQYF.

The chain is built from TRBV4-3 and TRBJ2-7; TCRdb calls TRBD2, which cannot be checked without DNA. Germline CDR1 reads LGHNA; CDR2 reads YSLEER. This CDR3 region has 15 residues. The CDR3 is CASSQDSGGEYEQYF.

This chain links TRBV7-6 with TRBJ2-2; TCRdb returns TRBD2, unconfirmable since there is no DNA. Germline loops: CDR1 SGHVS, CDR2 FNYEAQ. The CDR3 runs to 19 residues. The CDR3 sequence: CASSLSSLRSELNTGELFF.